The subject of this entry is one TCR beta chain. The antigen is undetermined. Here immunoSEQ multiplex PCR was the method, and the copy in TCRdb shows in-frame clones only, minus some. The table shows 130,000 or so clones, with 89% occurring only once. The data were taken from a study of cytomegalovirus exposure and HLA in healthy donors. General study findings and limits: One later analysis, an examination of the 120 validation repertoires, found that first-cohort TCR clusters tended to co-occur in them.

The receptor was isolated from a man aged 25-40 years in good health and CMV-seronegative. Material for sequencing was PBMCs.

CDR3 residues: CASTGFGTGVTGELFF. The CDR3 DNA is TGTGCCAGCACGGGCTTCGGGACAGGGGTTACCGGGGAGCTGTTTTTT. This chain connects TRBV27 to TRBJ2-2; TRBD1 matches 10 bases. Germline V gene data show CDR1 as MNHEY and CDR2 as SMNVEV (reference sequence). Trimming cost V 7 bases and J 5 bases; bases outside gene matches: 10. The length of the CDR3 is 16 residues.